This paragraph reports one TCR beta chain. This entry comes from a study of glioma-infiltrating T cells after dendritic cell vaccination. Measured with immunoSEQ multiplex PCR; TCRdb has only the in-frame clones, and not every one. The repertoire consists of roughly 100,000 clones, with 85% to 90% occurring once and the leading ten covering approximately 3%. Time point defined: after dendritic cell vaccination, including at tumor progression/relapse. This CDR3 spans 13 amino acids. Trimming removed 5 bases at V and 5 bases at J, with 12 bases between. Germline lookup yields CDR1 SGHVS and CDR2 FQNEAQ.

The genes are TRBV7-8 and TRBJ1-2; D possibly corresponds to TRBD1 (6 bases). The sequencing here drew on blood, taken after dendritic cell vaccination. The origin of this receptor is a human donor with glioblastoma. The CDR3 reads CASSPRDIYGYTF. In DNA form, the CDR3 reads TGTGCCAGCAGCCCCCGGGACATATATGGCTACACCTTC.